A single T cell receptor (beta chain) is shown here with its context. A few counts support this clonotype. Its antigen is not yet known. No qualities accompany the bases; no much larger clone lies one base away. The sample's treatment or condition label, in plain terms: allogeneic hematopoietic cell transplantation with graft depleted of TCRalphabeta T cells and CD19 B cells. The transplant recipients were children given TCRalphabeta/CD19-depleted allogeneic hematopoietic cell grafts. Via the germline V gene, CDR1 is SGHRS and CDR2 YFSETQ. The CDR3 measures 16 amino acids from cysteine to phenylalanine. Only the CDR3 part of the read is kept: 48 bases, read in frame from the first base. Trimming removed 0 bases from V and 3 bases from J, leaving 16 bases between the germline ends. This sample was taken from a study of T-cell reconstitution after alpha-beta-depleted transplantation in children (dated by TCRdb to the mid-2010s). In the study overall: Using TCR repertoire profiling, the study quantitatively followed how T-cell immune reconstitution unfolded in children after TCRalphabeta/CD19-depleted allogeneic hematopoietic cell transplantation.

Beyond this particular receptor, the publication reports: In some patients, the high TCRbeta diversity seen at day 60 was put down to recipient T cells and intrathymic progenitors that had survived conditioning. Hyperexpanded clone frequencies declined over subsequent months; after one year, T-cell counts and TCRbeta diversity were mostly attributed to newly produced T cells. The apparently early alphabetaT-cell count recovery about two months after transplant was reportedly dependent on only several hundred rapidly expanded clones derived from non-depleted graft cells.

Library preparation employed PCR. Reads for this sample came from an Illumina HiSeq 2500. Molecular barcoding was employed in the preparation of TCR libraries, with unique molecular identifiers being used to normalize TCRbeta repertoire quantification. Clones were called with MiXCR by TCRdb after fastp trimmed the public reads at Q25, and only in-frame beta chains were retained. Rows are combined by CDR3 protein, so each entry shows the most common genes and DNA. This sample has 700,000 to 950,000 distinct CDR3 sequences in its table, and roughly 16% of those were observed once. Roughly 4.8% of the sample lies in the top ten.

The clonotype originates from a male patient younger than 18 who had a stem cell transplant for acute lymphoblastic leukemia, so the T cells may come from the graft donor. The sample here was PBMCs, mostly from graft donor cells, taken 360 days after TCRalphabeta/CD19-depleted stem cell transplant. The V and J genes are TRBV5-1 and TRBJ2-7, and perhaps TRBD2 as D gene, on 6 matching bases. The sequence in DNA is TGCGCCAGCAGCTTGGTTTCGTGGCGGGACTTCTACGAGCAGTACTTC. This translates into CASSLVSWRDFYEQYF.